A few counts support the clone carrying this T cell receptor beta chain. Its specificity is unknown. The data derive from a study of tumor-infiltrating lymphocytes in primary liver carcinoma. In the study overall: Patients' primary liver carcinoma was surgically resected. Spanning 30 to 69 years of age, the patients were men and women. Study-wide results and caveats: Pairs comparing tumor with adjacent tissue or blood overlapped less than pairs drawn from tumor regions.

They got blood RNA out of unsorted whole blood and also pulled out germline DNA. The researchers produced TCR beta cDNA from around 0.5 ug total RNA with a constant-region primer. Slightly modified ARM-PCR, run as three nested multiplex PCR rounds, produced the TCR beta libraries. Via MiXCR, TCRdb re-called the multiplex PCR reads, giving one row per CDR3 protein. The sample yields around 330,000 distinct CDR3 sequences, 58% seen once. The specimen sequenced was peripheral blood. The source of this sequence is a woman aged 25-40 years with primary liver carcinoma and hepatitis B virus infection.

CDR3 region: CASREGRAGELFF. Here the CDR3 DNA reads TGTGCCAGCAGAGAGGGGAGGGCCGGGGAGCTGTTTTTT. This sequence joins TRBV5-4 and TRBJ2-2; TRBD2 matches 7 bases. V shed 5 bases, J shed 6 bases, and the junction held 4 bases outside the gene matches. The germline V gene encodes CDR1 SGHNT and CDR2 YYREEE (reference sequence). There are 13 residues in the CDR3.